A single T cell receptor (beta chain) is shown here with its context. The data stem from a study of shared clonotypes between healthy human individuals. About the research overall: CD4 naive and CD4 memory each took three plates per donor, while CD8 naive took two and CD8 memory one.

Authors' data handling: As immunoSEQ supplied junction-only sequences (without quality scores), filtering differed. Repertoires were generated with immunoSEQ multiplex PCR, while TCRdb's copy carries only in-frame clones and drops some. The V and J calls and the clone size are those of that table, but D and trimming were determined from the DNA. The table lists roughly 2 million clones, roughly 95% of them singletons. There were only Caucasian adults among the donors, and all lived in Nashville, Tennessee. The study separated CD4+ cells into CD45RA+ naive and CD45RA-negative memory subsets. Sequencing used naive CD4+ T cells sorted from blood. Subset denoted: CD45RA+ positively selected. This receptor was identified in a man aged 18 to 30 in good health.

In DNA, the CDR3 is TGTGCCAGCAGCGCCAGGACAGGGCCGAACACCGGGGAGCTGTTTTTT. Amino acids: CASSARTGPNTGELFF. The chain is built from TRBV7-8 and TRBJ2-2; 8 bases are a match to TRBD1. The CDR3 is 16 amino acids. In germline, CDR1 is SGHVS, CDR2 FQNEAQ. After removal of 5 bases from V and 0 bases from J, the junction contained 5 bases not matched to a gene.